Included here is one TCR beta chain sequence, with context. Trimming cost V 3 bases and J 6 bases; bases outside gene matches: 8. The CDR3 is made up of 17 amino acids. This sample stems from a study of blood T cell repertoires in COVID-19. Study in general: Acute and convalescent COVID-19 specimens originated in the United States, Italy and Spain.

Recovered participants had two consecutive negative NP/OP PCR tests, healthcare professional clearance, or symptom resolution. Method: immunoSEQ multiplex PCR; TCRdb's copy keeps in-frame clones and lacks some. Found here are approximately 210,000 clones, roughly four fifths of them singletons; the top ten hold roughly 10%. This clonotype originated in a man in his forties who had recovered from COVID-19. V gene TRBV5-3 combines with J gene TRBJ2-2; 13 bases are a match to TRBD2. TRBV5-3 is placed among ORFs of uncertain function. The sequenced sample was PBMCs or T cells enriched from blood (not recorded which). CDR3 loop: CARSSRLAGGISGELFF. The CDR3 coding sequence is TGTGCCAGAAGCTCACGACTAGCGGGAGGTATATCCGGGGAGCTGTTTTTT.